This T cell receptor beta chain comes out of a study of T-cell memory formation after mild COVID-19 (dated by TCRdb to the early 2020s). Background for the entire study: TCR sequence clusters from the two donors were found to be largely donor specific. T-cell clones expanding and contracting after mild COVID-19 in two donors were tracked by longitudinal TCRalpha and TCRbeta repertoire sequencing. The cohort was made up of two young adult volunteers, one female and one male, who were previously healthy.

Compared with germline, V lacks 5 bases and J lacks 2 bases; bases without a gene match: 5. Taken from cysteine to phenylalanine, the CDR3 has 14 residues. The kept DNA is CDR3 alone, 42 bases in frame from the first base. CDR1 KGHDR and CDR2 SFDVKD are derived from the germline V gene. The full study reports these points: The detection of some responding clones in pre-infection memory suggests that pre-existing cross-reactive memory T cells joined the SARS-CoV-2 response. Clones contracting from day 15 to 85 had balanced CD4/CD8 phenotypes, while a second wave expanding from day 15 to 37 was biased towards CD4+. Whether the second-wave clones peaking on day 37 were SARS-CoV-2 specific was not confirmed. Contracting CD4+ clones appeared mostly in the CM and EM memory subsets, whereas CD8+ clones were enriched in EMRA. Only a couple of mild cases were covered by the study, and larger cohorts that include severe cases with pre-infection samples were considered necessary.

Ficoll-Paque density gradient centrifugation was the method used to isolate PBMCs. Remarks on this clonotype: It has no known antigen specificity. Per-base quality was not reported, and no clone a single base away is much larger than it.

Sequenced on an Illumina NovaSeq 6000. cDNA libraries for TCRalpha and TCRbeta were prepared by 5'RACE using constant-segment primers, with sample barcodes and unique molecular identifiers added. RNA was extracted from every sample with Trizol reagent. Amplification of the libraries took two PCR steps, and the second step added a second sample barcode plus Illumina TruSeq adapters. The libraries were sequenced on an Illumina NovaSeq using 2 x 150 bp paired-end reads. On the authors' methods: With migec v1.2.7, reads were demultiplexed and then collapsed into UMI-guided consensus sequences. Using mixcr v2.1.11, the UMI consensuses were aligned to TRA and TRB V and J templates and assembled into clonotypes. Clonotypes were classified as expanded or contracted when called significant by both edgeR and NoisET, with noise models trained on biological replicates. For edgeR calls, the cutoffs were a false discovery rate-adjusted p below 0.01 and a log2 fold-change threshold of 1. As an exploratory analysis of dynamics, max-normalized trajectories of the 1000 most abundant clonotypes were examined with PCA combined with hierarchical clustering. Each responding clone was given a CD4 or CD8 phenotype based on the CD4+ and CD8+ repertoires, which had been sequenced separately. TCRdb cleaned the public reads at Q25 with fastp, built clones with MiXCR and kept in-frame beta chains. Rows merge per CDR3 protein into single entries with the most common DNA and genes. These V and J calls derive from TCRdb rather than the authors' analysis. Counted in this sample were about 560,000 distinct CDR3 sequences; 17% of them appeared once. The top ten clonotypes cover roughly 8.2% of the sample.

This receptor was taken from an adult woman who had mild COVID-19 (a few samples of this study predate the infection). The sample titles of this study are shuffled in the database, so cell type and time point are left out; the donor was told from shared clones. Recombination linked TRBV24-1 to TRBJ2-7, and 7 junction bases match TRBD1. The specimen was PBMCs or a T cell subset sorted from them (not recorded which). The CDR3 region: CATSGGGPPYEQYF. In nucleotide form, the sequence is TGTGCCACCAGTGGAGGGGGCCCTCCCTACGAGCAGTACTTC.